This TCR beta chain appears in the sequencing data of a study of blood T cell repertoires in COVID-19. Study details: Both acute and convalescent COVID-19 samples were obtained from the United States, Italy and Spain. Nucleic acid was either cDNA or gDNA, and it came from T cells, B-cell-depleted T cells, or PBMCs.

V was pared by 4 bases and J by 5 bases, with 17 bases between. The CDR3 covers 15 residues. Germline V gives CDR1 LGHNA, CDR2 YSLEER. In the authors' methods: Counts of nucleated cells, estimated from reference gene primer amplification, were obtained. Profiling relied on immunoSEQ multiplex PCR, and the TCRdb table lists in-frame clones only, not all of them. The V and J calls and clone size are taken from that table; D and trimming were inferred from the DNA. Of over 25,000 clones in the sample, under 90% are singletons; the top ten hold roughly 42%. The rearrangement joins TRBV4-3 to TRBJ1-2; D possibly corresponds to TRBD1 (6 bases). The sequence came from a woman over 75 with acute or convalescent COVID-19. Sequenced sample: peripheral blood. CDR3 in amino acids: CASSPRGGGVYGYTF. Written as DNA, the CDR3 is TGCGCCAGCAGCCCCCGTGGGGGGGGCGTATATGGCTACACCTTC.